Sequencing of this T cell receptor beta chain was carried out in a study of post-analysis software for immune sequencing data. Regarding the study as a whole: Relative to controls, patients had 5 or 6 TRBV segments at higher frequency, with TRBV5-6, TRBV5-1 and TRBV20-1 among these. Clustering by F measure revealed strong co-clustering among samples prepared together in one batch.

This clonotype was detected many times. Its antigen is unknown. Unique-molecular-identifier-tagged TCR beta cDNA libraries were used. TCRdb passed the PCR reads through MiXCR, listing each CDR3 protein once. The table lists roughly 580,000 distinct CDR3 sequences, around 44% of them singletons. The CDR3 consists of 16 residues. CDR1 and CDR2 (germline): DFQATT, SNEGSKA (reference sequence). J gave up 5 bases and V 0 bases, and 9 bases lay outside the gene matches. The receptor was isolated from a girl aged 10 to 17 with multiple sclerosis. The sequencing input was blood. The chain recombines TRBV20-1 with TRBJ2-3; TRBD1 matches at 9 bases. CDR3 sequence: CSARDFDRGVGDTQYF. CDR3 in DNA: TGCAGTGCTAGAGATTTTGACAGGGGGGTTGGAGATACGCAGTATTTT.